The 32 T cell receptor beta chains presented below share a single source sample, sequenced in a study of cytomegalovirus exposure and HLA in healthy donors. The PCR ran on 60 Vbeta and 13 Jbeta primers. The repertoire was sequenced with immunoSEQ multiplex PCR; TCRdb's copy has only in-frame clones and lacks some. The data hold some 78,000 clones, with 80% observed a single time. Sequenced input: PBMCs. These receptors were taken from a man aged 45-65 years in good health and CMV-seropositive.

The chain carries TRBV9 and TRBJ2-2; TRBD1 matches at 7 bases. With V trimmed by 0 bases and J by 7 bases, 3 bases remained unmatched. This CDR3 region has 14 residues. The germline CDR1 and CDR2 sequences are SGDLS and YYNGEE. For the CDR3, the DNA is TGTGCCAGCAGCGTAGAAACAGGGGTCGGGGAGCTGTTTTTT. As protein: CASSVETGVGELFF. The whole variable domain, remainder taken from reference TRBV9 and TRBJ2-2, is DSGVTQTPKHLITATGQRVTLRCSPRSGDLSVYWYQQSLDQGLQFLIQYYNGEERAKGNILERFSAQQFPDLHSELNLSSLELGDSALYFCASSVETGVGELFFGEGSRLTVL.

The J gene is TRBJ2-7, the V gene TRBV19; 13 bases line up with TRBD2. The CDR3 sequence is 15 residues long. CDR1 and CDR2 (germline): LNHDA, SQIVND (reference sequence). V shed 5 bases and J 4 bases; nucleotides not matched to a gene: 5. CDR3 nucleotides: TGTGCCAGTAGTCTTCGGACTAGCGGGAGTTACGAGCAGTACTTC. Protein product: CASSLRTSGSYEQYF.

The table lists this clone with a few counts. The CDR3 DNA reads as TGTGCCAGTAGTATGGGCAGGGTGGGCAATCAGCCCCAGCATTTT. Translated: CASSMGRVGNQPQHF. The rearrangement links TRBV19 to TRBJ1-5; D is perhaps TRBD1 (5 bases). V lost 3 bases to trimming and J lost 2 bases, with 11 bases between them. CDR3 length equals 15 residues. Germline loops: CDR1 LNHDA, CDR2 SQIVND (reference sequence).

J is TRBJ1-1 and V is TRBV9, with TRBD1 matching over 7 bases. The V gene's germline CDR1 is SGDLS and CDR2 YYNGEE. This CDR3 has 14 amino acids. V lost 0 bases, J lost 5 bases, and 4 bases stayed unmatched. The CDR3 DNA is TGTGCCAGCAGCGTAGAGTACAGGGGAACTGAAGCTTTCTTT. Protein: CASSVEYRGTEAFF.

The gene calls are TRBV30 and TRBJ2-5, with 12 bases matching TRBD2. Germline V lookup: CDR1 GTSNPN, CDR2 SVGIG (reference sequence). This CDR3 is 15 amino acids long. V shed 3 bases and J 4 bases; nucleotides not matched to a gene: 6. CDR3 region: CAWREGLAGRETQYF. DNA of the CDR3: TGTGCCTGGAGAGAAGGACTAGCGGGAAGAGAGACCCAGTACTTC.

The chain links TRBV7-2 to TRBJ1-1; TRBD1 agrees at 7 bases. Germline trimming cut 3 bases from V and 4 bases from J; bases unmatched to any gene: 5. In germline, CDR1 is SGHTA, CDR2 FQGNSA. This CDR3 is built from 14 residues. As DNA, the CDR3 is TGTGCCAGCAGCTTCAACAGGGGAACCACTGAAGCTTTCTTT. It is translated as CASSFNRGTTEAFF.

This chain joins TRBV7-3 and TRBJ1-1; 7 bases match TRBD1. Germline values: CDR1 SGHTA, CDR2 FQGTGA. The CDR3 contains 13 residues. V lost 0 bases to trimming and J lost 5 bases; unmatched junction nucleotides: 0. CDR3 sequence: CASSLTTGTEAFF. For the CDR3, the DNA is TGTGCCAGCAGCTTAACGACAGGGACTGAAGCTTTCTTT.

The V and J genes are TRBV6-5 and TRBJ1-1; D unresolved. Germline CDR1 reads MNHEY; CDR2 reads SVGAGI. CDR3 length: 13 amino acids. V was cut by 8 bases and J by 7 bases, with 17 bases left in between. DNA for the CDR3: TGTGCCAGCCCCGCCGGAGGTCCTGGTGAAGCTTTCTTT. It translates to CASPAGGPGEAFF.

This chain uses TRBV5-8 with TRBJ2-7, with 10 bases aligning to TRBD1. The V gene's germline CDR1 is SGHTS and CDR2 YDEGEE. Germline trimming cut 4 bases from V and 1 base from J; bases unmatched to any gene: 5. The length of the CDR3 is 15 residues. DNA of the CDR3: TGTGCCAGCAGCGAGGGACAGGGGTTTTCCTACGAGCAGTACTTC. As protein: CASSEGQGFSYEQYF.

The V gene is TRBV5-1, the J gene TRBJ1-2; 10 bases match TRBD1. The germline V gene encodes CDR1 SGHRS and CDR2 YFSETQ. V lost 4 bases to trimming and J lost 5 bases; unmatched junction nucleotides: 5. The CDR3 contains 14 residues. The CDR3 bases are TGCGCCAGCAGCATCAGACAGGGGGCATATGGCTACACCTTC. This gives the protein CASSIRQGAYGYTF.

In its sample, this clone was seen a few times. CDR3 sequence: CAWSQMGGADTQYF. CDR3 bases: TGTGCCTGGAGTCAAATGGGGGGTGCAGATACGCAGTATTTT. The chain is built from TRBV30 and TRBJ2-3, with D possibly matching TRBD2 (6 bases). The CDR3 extends over 14 amino acids. Deletions cut 2 bases from V and 4 bases from J, with 13 bases between. Germline V gene sequence: CDR1 GTSNPN, CDR2 SVGIG (reference sequence).

The chain uses TRBV11-2 and TRBJ1-4; D is ambiguous. CDR1 is SGHAT and CDR2 is FQNNGV in the germline V gene. The V and J ends lost 0 bases and 13 bases respectively, with 12 bases between them. This CDR3 comprises 13 residues. CDR3 amino acids: CASSLERAGRLFF. As DNA, the CDR3 is TGTGCCAGCAGCTTAGAAAGGGCGGGGAGACTGTTTTTT.

The chain is built from TRBV2 and TRBJ1-1, with D unclear. This CDR3 comprises 15 residues. V was trimmed by 4 bases and J by 11 bases, leaving 23 bases between them. Germline V gene lookup returns CDR1 SNHLY and CDR2 FYNNEI. The chain's CDR3 is CASSASEPAGNGAFF. The CDR3 coding sequence is TGTGCCAGCAGTGCTTCAGAGCCAGCGGGGAACGGGGCTTTCTTT.

The chain is built from TRBV9 and TRBJ1-1, with D maybe TRBD1 (5 bases). CDR1 and CDR2 from the germline V gene are SGDLS and YYNGEE. V shed 4 bases and J shed 6 bases, with 13 bases lying between them. CDR3 length: 13 residues. The CDR3 loop reads CASSTQGFAEAFF. The DNA of the CDR3 is TGTGCCAGCAGCACCCAGGGTTTTGCTGAAGCTTTCTTT.

The V and J genes are TRBV6-1 and TRBJ1-5; no clear D gene. This CDR3 contains 17 residues. V shed 1 base and J shed 6 bases, with 19 bases lying between them. Germline V gene data show CDR1 as MNHNS and CDR2 as SASEGT. CDR3 nucleotide sequence: TGTGCCAGCAGTGAAGAGGAAATAATGCCAGGCCTTCAGCCCCAGCATTTT. As protein: CASSEEEIMPGLQPQHF.

This clone was seen a handful of times. The chain employs TRBV19 and TRBJ1-4; D gene ambiguous. The CDR3 consists of 12 residues. Germline CDR1 LNHDA, CDR2 SQIVND (reference sequence). Trimming shortened V by 5 bases and J by 8 bases, and 9 bases separated the two germline ends. As DNA, the CDR3 is TGTGCCAGTAGTTTGACACTGGAAAAACTGTTTTTT. Its translation is CASSLTLEKLFF. Using reference TRBV19 and TRBJ1-4 for the parts outside the CDR3, the full variable domain is DGGITQSPKYLFRKEGQNVTLSCEQNLNHDAMYWYRQDPGQGLRLIYYSQIVNDFQKGDIAEGYSVSREKKESFPLTVTSAQKNPTAFYLCASSLTLEKLFFGSGTQLSVL.

This chain connects TRBV5-1 to TRBJ1-2, with unresolved D. The germline V and J ends were trimmed by 4 bases and 0 bases, with 10 bases remaining between them. This CDR3 has 14 residues. CDR1 SGHRS and CDR2 YFSETQ come from the germline V gene. The CDR3 loop reads CASSSTSSNYGYTF. In DNA form, the CDR3 reads TGCGCCAGCAGCAGCACCTCCTCTAACTATGGCTACACCTTC.

The chain carries TRBV6-5 and TRBJ2-3, with TRBD1 matching over 8 bases. The CDR3 contains 15 residues. CDR1 is MNHEY, CDR2 SVGAGI, per germline. The ends lost 2 bases at V and 2 bases at J; junction bases unmatched: 3. The CDR3 loop reads CASSYGQGLTDTQYF. Written as DNA, the CDR3 is TGTGCCAGCAGTTACGGACAGGGCCTCACAGATACGCAGTATTTT.

This clone turned up a few times. The V and J genes are TRBV6-1 and TRBJ2-7, with TRBD2 matching over 9 bases. The CDR3 has 16 residues. Germline lookup yields CDR1 MNHNS and CDR2 SASEGT. With 3 bases clipped from V and 5 bases from J, the junction kept 11 bases outside the gene matches. This CDR3 is CASSDPLGGRGHEQYF. In DNA form, the CDR3 reads TGTGCCAGCAGTGACCCTCTTGGCGGGAGGGGCCACGAGCAGTACTTC.

In this sample, this clone turned up a few times. This chain connects TRBV18 to TRBJ2-2; D is unclear. Trimming shortened V by 2 bases and J by 7 bases, and 8 bases separated the two germline ends. Per the germline V gene, CDR1 is KGHSH and CDR2 is LQKENI. This CDR3 region has 13 residues. The DNA for the CDR3 is TGTGCCAGCTCACCAAAAAGAGACGGGGAGCTGTTTTTT. It codes for CASSPKRDGELFF. The full variable domain, completed using reference TRBV18 and TRBJ2-2, is NAGVMQNPRHLVRRRGQEARLRCSPMKGHSHVYWYRQLPEEGLKFMVYLQKENIIDESGMPKERFSAEFPKEGPSILRIQQVVRGDSAAYFCASSPKRDGELFFGEGSRLTVL.

The chain is built from TRBV7-2 and TRBJ2-1, with a tentative D call TRBD2 (6 bases). The CDR3 extends over 16 amino acids. Trimming left V 1 base short and J 7 bases short, with 17 bases between. Germline values: CDR1 SGHTA, CDR2 FQGNSA. The CDR3 spells CASSLDSGAVRNEQFF. The CDR3, as DNA: TGTGCCAGCAGCTTAGACTCGGGAGCAGTGAGGAATGAGCAGTTCTTC.

The chain combines TRBV9 with TRBJ2-3; D perhaps matches TRBD2 (6 bases). Trimming stripped 7 bases from V and 2 bases from J, with 17 bases between. The CDR3 is 15 residues long. Per the germline V gene, CDR1 is SGDLS and CDR2 is YYNGEE. In DNA form, the CDR3 reads TGTGCCAGCGGCCGGTGGGGGGTAAACACAGATACGCAGTATTTT. Protein product: CASGRWGVNTDTQYF.

V usage is TRBV5-5 and J usage is TRBJ2-4; 14 nucleotides match TRBD2. CDR3 length: 18 residues. The V segment lost 3 bases and the J segment 0 bases; nucleotides outside the gene matches: 5. Per germline, CDR1 SGHKS and CDR2 YYEKEE (reference sequence). The CDR3 DNA follows: TGTGCCAGCAGCTCCCCGGGACTAGCGGGGGTAGCCAAAAACATTCAGTACTTC. As protein: CASSSPGLAGVAKNIQYF.

This clone was detected a few times. The rearrangement joins TRBV4-2 to TRBJ2-1; D unclear. CDR3 length equals 13 residues. The V gene lost 2 bases and the J gene lost 5 bases, with 7 bases spanning the gap. Germline CDR1 reads LGHNA; CDR2 reads YNFKEQ. For the CDR3, the DNA is TGTGCCAGCAGCCAAATACTCGACAATGAGCAGTTCTTC. This encodes CASSQILDNEQFF.

The V gene is TRBV2, the J gene TRBJ2-1, with 11 positions matching TRBD2. There are 15 residues in the CDR3. V shed 5 bases and J 3 bases; nucleotides not matched to a gene: 3. Germline values: CDR1 SNHLY, CDR2 FYNNEI. For the CDR3, the DNA is TGTGCCAGCAGTTCCGGGACTAGCGGCTACAATGAGCAGTTCTTC. It translates to CASSSGTSGYNEQFF.

The chain is built from TRBV5-4 and TRBJ2-2, with 7 bases lining up with TRBD1. Germline V gene lookup returns CDR1 SGHNT and CDR2 YYREEE (reference sequence). The CDR3 length is 18 residues. V shed 0 bases, J shed 4 bases, and the junction held 12 bases outside the gene matches. The DNA of the CDR3 is TGTGCCAGCAGCTTGGCAGAACTCCGGGACAGACTCACCGGGGAGCTGTTTTTT. Protein product: CASSLAELRDRLTGELFF.

The V call is TRBV5-4, the J call TRBJ2-5; 8 nucleotides align to TRBD2. Per the germline V gene, CDR1 is SGHNT and CDR2 is YYREEE (reference sequence). Trimming took 4 bases from V and 5 from J; bases not matched to a gene: 13. The CDR3 has 16 amino acids. The CDR3 DNA follows: TGTGCCAGCAGCCCGGGGGGGCGGGCACAGTGGGAGACCCAGTACTTC. This encodes CASSPGGRAQWETQYF.

The V and J genes are TRBV6-6 and TRBJ2-5; 11 bases are shared with TRBD2. The last part of the DNA fits TRBJ2-7 better; the J call may be wrong. Looked up from germline, CDR1 is MNHNY and CDR2 is SVGAGI (reference sequence). This CDR3 has 16 amino acids. This CDR3 is CASRLGTSGIPYEQYF. CDR3 coding DNA: TGTGCCAGCAGGCTGGGGACTAGCGGTATCCCCTACGAGCAGTACTTC.

The V call is TRBV11-3, the J call TRBJ1-2; D possibly corresponds to TRBD1 (6 bases). The germline CDR1 and CDR2 sequences are SGHNT and YENEEA. The V gene lost 8 bases and the J gene lost 3 bases, with 13 bases spanning the gap. The CDR3 covers 13 residues. This chain's CDR3 is CASLPGQYYGYTF. Here the CDR3 DNA reads TGTGCCAGCTTACCCGGACAGTACTATGGCTACACCTTC. The full variable domain, in which reference TRBV11-3 and TRBJ1-2 provide the parts outside the CDR3, is EAGVVQSPRYKIIEKKQPVAFWCNPISGHNTLYWYLQNLGQGPELLIRYENEEAVDDSQLPKDRFSAERLKGVDSTLKIQPAELGDSAVYLCASLPGQYYGYTFGSGTRLTVV.

The chain has TRBV16 and TRBJ2-1; the match to TRBD2 covers 10 bases. CDR1 and CDR2 from the germline V gene are KGHSY and FQNENV. The J segment lost 7 bases and the V segment lost 2 bases, leaving 8 bases of the junction unmatched. The CDR3 is 16 residues long. CDR3 DNA: TGTGCCAGCAGCCAAAGGAGCGGGAGGGCCTTTAATGAGCAGTTCTTC. It yields the protein CASSQRSGRAFNEQFF.

J is TRBJ2-7 and V is TRBV7-2; D is possibly TRBD1 (5 bases). Trimming removed 5 bases from V and 2 bases from J, with 16 bases in between. CDR1 and CDR2 from the germline V gene are SGHTA and FQGNSA. The CDR3 totals 15 residues. CDR3 amino acids: CASSPDLGLTYEQYF. In DNA form, the CDR3 reads TGTGCCAGCAGCCCAGACTTGGGGCTAACCTACGAGCAGTACTTC.

The CDR3 protein is CASSYGGTEAFF. The CDR3 region has the DNA TGTGCCAGCAGTTACGGGGGGACTGAAGCTTTCTTT. The J gene is TRBJ1-1, the V gene TRBV6-5, with D maybe TRBD1 (5 bases). The germline CDR1 and CDR2 sequences are MNHEY and SVGAGI. The CDR3 contains 12 residues. The germline V and J ends were trimmed by 2 bases and 5 bases, with 6 bases remaining between them.